This TCR beta chain originates from a study of vaccination effects on CD4 cells after COVID-19. Study summary: Viral peptide pools were used in the ViraFEST assay to expand antigen-specific CD4+ T cells, and sequencing came afterward. Sampling occurred a median 72 days post second dose, range 14 to 241.

Study-wide results and caveats: Marked clonal contraction of infection- and vaccine-induced clones was seen late after vaccination. There were few convalescent patients in the study and no early post-infection timepoints.

An approximately nine-day culture period preceded the isolation of CD4+ T cells. The participants, recipients of two vaccine doses, got either BNT162b2 or mRNA-1273. CDR3 length: 13 amino acids. CDR1 and CDR2 (germline): SNHLY, FYNNEI. The trim removed 6 bases at V and 8 bases at J, leaving 3 bases unmatched. Note on this clone: Its cognate antigen is unknown.

TCRdb's copy holds only in-frame clones and misses some; the assay was immunoSEQ multiplex PCR. The table records under 35,000 clones, about 67% of them present only once. The material sequenced was CD4+ T cells from PBMCs cultured without peptide, taken after COVID-19 vaccination. The chain uses TRBV2 and TRBJ1-4, with 10 bases aligning to TRBD1. The clonotype comes from a human donor who received a COVID-19 vaccine. The CDR3 is CASSGQGGEKLFF. In DNA form, the CDR3 reads TGTGCCAGCAGCGGACAGGGGGGGGAAAAACTGTTTTTT.